The 2 T cell receptor beta chains below were found in one sample sequenced in a study of blood T cell repertoires in COVID-19. Using immunoSEQ multiplex PCR, the repertoire was profiled, and TCRdb retains in-frame clones only, with some absent. This table holds approximately 140,000 clones, about three quarters found once. The sequencing sample was made of peripheral blood. These receptors all come from a man over 45 with acute or convalescent COVID-19.

The chain carries TRBV6-8 and TRBJ2-7, with D tentatively TRBD1 (5 bases). The length of the CDR3 is 12 residues. Trimming removed 6 bases at V and 1 base at J, with 7 bases between. Germline CDR1 MNHGY, CDR2 SAAAGT. The CDR3 protein is CASRQESYEQYF. CDR3 in DNA: TGTGCCAGCAGACAGGAATCCTACGAGCAGTACTTC.

The V call is TRBV5-4, the J call TRBJ2-2; 11 nucleotides agree with TRBD2. Germline lookup yields CDR1 SGHNT and CDR2 YYREEE (reference sequence). This CDR3 has 15 amino acids. J lost 6 bases, V lost 4 bases, and 5 bases had no gene match. The DNA of the CDR3 is TGTGCCAGCAGCCTAAAGACTAGCGGGGCCGGGGAGCTGTTTTTT. Amino acids: CASSLKTSGAGELFF.